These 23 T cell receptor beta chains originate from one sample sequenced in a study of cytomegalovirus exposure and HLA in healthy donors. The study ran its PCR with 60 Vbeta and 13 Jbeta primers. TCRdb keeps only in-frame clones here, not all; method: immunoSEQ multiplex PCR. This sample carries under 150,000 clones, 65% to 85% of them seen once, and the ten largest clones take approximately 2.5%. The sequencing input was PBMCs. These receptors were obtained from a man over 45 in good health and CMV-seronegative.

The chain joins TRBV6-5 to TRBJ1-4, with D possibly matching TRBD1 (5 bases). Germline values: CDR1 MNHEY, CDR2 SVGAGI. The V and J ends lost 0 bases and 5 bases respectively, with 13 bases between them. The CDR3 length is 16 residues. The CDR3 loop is CASSYSMRGGNEKLFF. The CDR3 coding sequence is TGTGCCAGCAGTTACTCGATGCGGGGCGGAAATGAAAAACTGTTTTTT.

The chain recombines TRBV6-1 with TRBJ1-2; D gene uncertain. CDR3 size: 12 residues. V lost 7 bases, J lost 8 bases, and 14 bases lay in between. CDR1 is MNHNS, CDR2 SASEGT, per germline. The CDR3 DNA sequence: TGTGCCAGCACCGAACAAGCGGACGGCTACACCTTC. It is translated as CASTEQADGYTF.

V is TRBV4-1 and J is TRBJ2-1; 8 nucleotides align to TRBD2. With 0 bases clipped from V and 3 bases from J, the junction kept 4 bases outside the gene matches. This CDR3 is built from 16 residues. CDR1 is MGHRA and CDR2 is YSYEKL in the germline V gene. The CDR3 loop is CASSQDLSGGYNEQFF. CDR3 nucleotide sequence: TGCGCCAGCAGCCAAGATCTAAGCGGGGGCTACAATGAGCAGTTCTTC.

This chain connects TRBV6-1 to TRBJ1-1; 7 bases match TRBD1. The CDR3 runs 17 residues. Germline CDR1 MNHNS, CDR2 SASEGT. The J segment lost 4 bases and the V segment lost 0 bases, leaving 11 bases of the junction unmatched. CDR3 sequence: CASSEAPTGVGVTEAFF. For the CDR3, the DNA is TGTGCCAGCAGTGAAGCCCCAACAGGGGTAGGGGTCACTGAAGCTTTCTTT.

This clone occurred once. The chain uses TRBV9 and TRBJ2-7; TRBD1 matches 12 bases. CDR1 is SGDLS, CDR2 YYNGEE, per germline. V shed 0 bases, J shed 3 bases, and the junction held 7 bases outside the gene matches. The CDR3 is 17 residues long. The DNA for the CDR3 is TGTGCCAGCAGCGTAGAAGGGACAGGGGGCGCGCTCTACGAGCAGTACTTC. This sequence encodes CASSVEGTGGALYEQYF.

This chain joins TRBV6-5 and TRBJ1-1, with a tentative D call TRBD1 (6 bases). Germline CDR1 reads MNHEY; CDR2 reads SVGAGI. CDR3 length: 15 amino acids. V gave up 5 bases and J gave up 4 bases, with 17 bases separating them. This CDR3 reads CASSNGQIGGTEAFF. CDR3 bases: TGTGCCAGCAGTAATGGACAGATCGGAGGCACTGAAGCTTTCTTT.

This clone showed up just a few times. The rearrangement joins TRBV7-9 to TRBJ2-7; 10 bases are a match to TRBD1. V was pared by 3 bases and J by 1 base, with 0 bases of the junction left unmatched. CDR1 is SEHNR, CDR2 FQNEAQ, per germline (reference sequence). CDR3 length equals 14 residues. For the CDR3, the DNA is TGTGCCAGCAGCTTGGACAGGGGGTCCTACGAGCAGTACTTC. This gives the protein CASSLDRGSYEQYF.

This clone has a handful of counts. CDR3 in DNA: TGTGCCAGCAATCAGGGGGCAGATCAGCCCCAGCATTTT. It yields the protein CASNQGADQPQHF. This chain links TRBV2 with TRBJ1-5; 8 bases line up with TRBD1. Germline V gives CDR1 SNHLY, CDR2 FYNNEI. With 7 bases clipped from V and 5 bases from J, the junction kept 4 bases outside the gene matches. This CDR3 has 13 amino acids.

The CDR3 DNA reads TGCGCCAGCAGCTTGCACGGCAGGGGGAACACTGAAGCTTTCTTT. Amino acids: CASSLHGRGNTEAFF. The rearrangement joins TRBV5-1 to TRBJ1-1; D might be TRBD1 (6 bases). Germline CDR1 and CDR2: SGHRS and YFSETQ. With 1 base removed from V and 1 base from J, the gap between germline ends came to 11 bases. CDR3 length equals 15 residues.

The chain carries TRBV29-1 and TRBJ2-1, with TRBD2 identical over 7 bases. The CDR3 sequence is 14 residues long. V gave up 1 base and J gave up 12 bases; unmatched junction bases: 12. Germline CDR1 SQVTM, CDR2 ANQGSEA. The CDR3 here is CSVEGVGAGVTQFF. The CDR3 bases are TGCAGCGTTGAAGGGGTTGGGGCGGGAGTAACGCAGTTCTTC.

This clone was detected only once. The CDR3 nucleotides are TGTGCCAGCTCGACAGGGACTGTCTACGAGCAGTACTTC. Amino acid sequence: CASSTGTVYEQYF. The rearrangement uses TRBV28 and TRBJ2-7, with D possibly matching TRBD1 (7 bases). The CDR3 is made up of 13 amino acids. CDR1 and CDR2 (germline): MDHEN, SYDVKM. With 8 bases removed from V and 3 bases from J, the gap between germline ends came to 14 bases. Combining the CDR3 with reference TRBV28 and TRBJ2-7 gives the whole variable domain DVKVTQSSRYLVKRTGEKVFLECVQDMDHENMFWYRQDPGLGLRLIYFSYDVKMKEKGDIPEGYSVSREKKERFSLILESASTNQTSMYLCASSTGTVYEQYFGPGTRLTVT.

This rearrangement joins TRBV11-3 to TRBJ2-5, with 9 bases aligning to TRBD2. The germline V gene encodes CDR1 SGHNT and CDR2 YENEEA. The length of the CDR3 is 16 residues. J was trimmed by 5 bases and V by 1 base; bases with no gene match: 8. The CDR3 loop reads CASSLVAGGQGETQYF. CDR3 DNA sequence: TGTGCCAGCAGCTTAGTCGCGGGGGGGCAGGGGGAGACCCAGTACTTC. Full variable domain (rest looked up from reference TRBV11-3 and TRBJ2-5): EAGVVQSPRYKIIEKKQPVAFWCNPISGHNTLYWYLQNLGQGPELLIRYENEEAVDDSQLPKDRFSAERLKGVDSTLKIQPAELGDSAVYLCASSLVAGGQGETQYFGPGTRLLVL.

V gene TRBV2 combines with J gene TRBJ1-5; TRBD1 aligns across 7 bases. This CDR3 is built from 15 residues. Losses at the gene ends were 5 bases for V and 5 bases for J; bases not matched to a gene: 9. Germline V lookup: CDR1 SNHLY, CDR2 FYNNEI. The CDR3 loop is CASSPNTDRYQPQHF. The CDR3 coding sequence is TGTGCCAGCAGTCCCAATACGGACAGGTATCAGCCCCAGCATTTT.

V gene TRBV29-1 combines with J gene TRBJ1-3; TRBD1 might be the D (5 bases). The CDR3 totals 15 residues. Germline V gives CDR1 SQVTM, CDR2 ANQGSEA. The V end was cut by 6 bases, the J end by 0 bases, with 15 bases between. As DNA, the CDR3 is TGCAGCGTCAAAATGACAGCGAGCTCTGGAAACACCATATATTTT. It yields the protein CSVKMTASSGNTIYF.

CDR3 protein: CASSDGDRGFGNSPLHF. CDR3 in DNA: TGTGCCAGCAGTGACGGGGACAGGGGGTTCGGGAATTCACCCCTCCACTTT. The chain uses TRBV6-1 and TRBJ1-6; 11 bases are shared with TRBD1. The CDR3 extends over 17 amino acids. The germline gives CDR1 MNHNS, CDR2 SASEGT. V shed 3 bases and J 7 bases; nucleotides not matched to a gene: 8.

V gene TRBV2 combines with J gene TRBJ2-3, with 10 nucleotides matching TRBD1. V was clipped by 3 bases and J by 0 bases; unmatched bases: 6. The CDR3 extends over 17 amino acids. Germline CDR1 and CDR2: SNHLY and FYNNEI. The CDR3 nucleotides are TGTGCCAGCAGTGATCTTGGGACAGGGGCCAGCACAGATACGCAGTATTTT. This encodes CASSDLGTGASTDTQYF. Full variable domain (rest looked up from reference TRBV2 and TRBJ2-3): EPEVTQTPSHQVTQMGQEVILRCVPISNHLYFYWYRQILGQKVEFLVSFYNNEISEKSEIFDDQFSVERPDGSNFTLKIRSTKLEDSAMYFCASSDLGTGASTDTQYFGPGTRLTVL.

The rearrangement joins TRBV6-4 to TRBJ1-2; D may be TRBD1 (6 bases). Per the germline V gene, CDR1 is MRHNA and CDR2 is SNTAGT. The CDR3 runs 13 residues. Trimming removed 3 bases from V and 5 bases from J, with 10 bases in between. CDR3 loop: CASSESGAYGYTF. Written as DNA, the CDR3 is TGTGCCAGCAGTGAATCAGGGGCGTATGGCTACACCTTC.

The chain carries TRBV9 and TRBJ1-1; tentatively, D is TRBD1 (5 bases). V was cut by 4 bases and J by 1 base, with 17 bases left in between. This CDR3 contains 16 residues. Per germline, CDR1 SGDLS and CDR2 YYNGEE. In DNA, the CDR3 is TGTGCCAGCAGCCCTCGGTACCTCGGGGGGAACACTGAAGCTTTCTTT. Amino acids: CASSPRYLGGNTEAFF.

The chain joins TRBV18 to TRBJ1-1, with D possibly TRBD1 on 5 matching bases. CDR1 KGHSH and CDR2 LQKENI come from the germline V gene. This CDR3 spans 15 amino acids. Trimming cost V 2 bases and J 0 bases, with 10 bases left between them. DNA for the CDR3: TGTGCCAGCTCACCATCCGGGACTGTGAACACTGAAGCTTTCTTT. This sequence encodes CASSPSGTVNTEAFF. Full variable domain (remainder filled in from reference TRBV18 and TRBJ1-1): NAGVMQNPRHLVRRRGQEARLRCSPMKGHSHVYWYRQLPEEGLKFMVYLQKENIIDESGMPKERFSAEFPKEGPSILRIQQVVRGDSAAYFCASSPSGTVNTEAFFGQGTRLTVV.

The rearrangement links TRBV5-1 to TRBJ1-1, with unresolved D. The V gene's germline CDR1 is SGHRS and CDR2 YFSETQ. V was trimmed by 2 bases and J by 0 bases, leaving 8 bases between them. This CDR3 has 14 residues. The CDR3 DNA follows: TGCGCCAGCAGCTTTTTACAGCTGAACACTGAAGCTTTCTTT. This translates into CASSFLQLNTEAFF.

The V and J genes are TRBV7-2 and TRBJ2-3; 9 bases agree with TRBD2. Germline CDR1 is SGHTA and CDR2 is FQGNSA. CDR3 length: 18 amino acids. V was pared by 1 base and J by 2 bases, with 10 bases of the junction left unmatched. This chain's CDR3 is CASSLGAGGVRYTDTQYF. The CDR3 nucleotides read TGTGCCAGCAGCTTAGGAGCGGGGGGAGTCCGATACACAGATACGCAGTATTTT.

The CDR3 region is CASSPKQNIAEAFF. The CDR3 nucleotides are TGTGCCAGCAGTCCTAAACAGAATATCGCTGAAGCTTTCTTT. The rearrangement uses TRBV7-6 and TRBJ1-1; no clear D gene. Germline V gene lookup returns CDR1 SGHVS and CDR2 FNYEAQ. Trimming removed 6 bases at V and 6 bases at J, with 17 bases between. The CDR3 covers 14 residues.

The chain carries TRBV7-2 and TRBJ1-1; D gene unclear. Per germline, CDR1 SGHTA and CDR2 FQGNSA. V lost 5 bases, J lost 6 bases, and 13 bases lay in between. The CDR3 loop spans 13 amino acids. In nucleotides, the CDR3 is TGTGCCAGCAGCGTAAAGAGTCGATCTGAAGCTTTCTTT. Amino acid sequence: CASSVKSRSEAFF.